This TCR beta chain was sequenced in a study of T cells in Graves' hyperthyroidism and ophthalmopathy. At the level of the study: Upon initial diagnosis and before any treatment, peripheral blood was collected.

Ophthalmopathy cases met thresholds of Clinical Activity Score at least 3, NOSPECS grade at least 4 and duration under 3 months. The source material, RNA transcripts, was used to amplify TCR beta CDR3 regions. The primer set for the first-round RT-PCR of the TCR CDR3 was HTBI. TCRdb fed the multiplex PCR reads into MiXCR, producing one record per CDR3 protein. The table has 500,000 to 600,000 distinct CDR3 sequences, just under 20% seen once. Germline trimming cut 0 bases from V and 4 bases from J; bases unmatched to any gene: 7. Germline loops: CDR1 MNHGY, CDR2 SVAAGI. The CDR3 has 16 residues. The receptor was derived from a man in his forties with Graves' ophthalmopathy. The chain links TRBV6-9 to TRBJ2-5, with 8 bases that match TRBD2. The sample comprised blood. Here the CDR3 DNA reads TGTGCCAGCAGTTATTCCCCCCGGAGCGGGGGAGAGACCCAGTACTTC. This gives the protein CASSYSPRSGGETQYF.